The 30 T cell receptor beta chains given below trace back to one sample, sequenced in a study of blood T cell repertoires in COVID-19. Clones were sequenced by immunoSEQ multiplex PCR, and TCRdb holds only the in-frame ones, with some missing. The repertoire holds about 130,000 clones, less than 90% seen once, with over 20% in the top ten. Sequencing was carried out using peripheral blood. The receptors stem from a woman older than 75 with acute or convalescent COVID-19.

This clone has only one observation. CDR3 sequence: CASKWGQLLNTEAFF. CDR3 in DNA: TGTGCCAGCAAATGGGGGCAGCTCTTGAACACTGAAGCTTTCTTT. The chain combines TRBV2 with TRBJ1-1; the D gene is possibly TRBD1 (6 bases). The CDR3 runs 15 residues. The V and J ends lost 7 bases and 0 bases respectively, with 15 bases between them. Germline CDR1 and CDR2: SNHLY and FYNNEI.

J is TRBJ1-5 and V is TRBV2; 9 nucleotides match TRBD1. The J segment lost 5 bases and the V segment lost 1 base, leaving 0 bases of the junction unmatched. The CDR3 is made up of 14 amino acids. CDR1 and CDR2 from the germline V gene are SNHLY and FYNNEI. The CDR3 protein is CASSEGTGDQPQHF. The CDR3 DNA is TGTGCCAGCAGTGAAGGGACAGGGGATCAGCCCCAGCATTTT.

The V and J genes are TRBV20-1 and TRBJ1-5; D unresolved. The V gene's germline CDR1 is DFQATT and CDR2 SNEGSKA (reference sequence). The length of the CDR3 is 13 residues. V lost 6 bases to trimming and J lost 4 bases, with 13 bases between them. The chain's CDR3 is CSASAVINQPQHF. CDR3 coding DNA: TGCAGTGCCAGTGCGGTAATTAATCAGCCCCAGCATTTT.

The V call is TRBV7-9, the J call TRBJ2-2, with TRBD2 matching over 9 bases. The germline CDR1 and CDR2 sequences are SEHNR and FQNEAQ (reference sequence). This CDR3 is built from 18 residues. J was trimmed by 9 bases and V by 6 bases; bases with no gene match: 20. The CDR3 region is CASSFFEWRGGLDRELFF. The CDR3 region has the DNA TGTGCCAGCAGTTTCTTTGAGTGGCGGGGGGGCCTGGACCGGGAGCTGTTTTTT.

The chain joins TRBV5-4 to TRBJ1-2; 10 bases align to TRBD1. With V trimmed by 4 bases and J by 4 bases, 7 bases remained unmatched. The V gene's germline CDR1 is SGHNT and CDR2 YYREEE (reference sequence). CDR3 length equals 15 residues. The DNA for the CDR3 is TGTGCCAGCAGCGCGACAGGGGGCTATGGCTATGGCTACACCTTC. The encoded protein is CASSATGGYGYGYTF.

The chain joins TRBV7-2 to TRBJ1-2, with D perhaps matching TRBD1 (5 bases). Trimming took off 6 bases at V and 4 bases at J, with 18 bases between the two ends. Germline CDR1 is SGHTA and CDR2 is FQGNSA. The CDR3 is 15 residues long. The CDR3 is CASSFLRAGGYGYTF. CDR3 bases: TGTGCCAGCAGTTTCCTACGGGCGGGGGGCTATGGCTACACCTTC.

This chain uses TRBV5-4 with TRBJ2-1; 10 nucleotides match TRBD1. With 2 bases clipped from V and 7 bases from J, the junction kept 9 bases outside the gene matches. The CDR3 is 16 amino acids. Germline CDR1 SGHNT, CDR2 YYREEE (reference sequence). In nucleotides, the CDR3 is TGTGCCAGCAGCTTAGATCGGGACAGGGGACGGAATGAGCAGTTCTTC. Amino acid sequence: CASSLDRDRGRNEQFF. Combining the CDR3 with reference TRBV5-4 and TRBJ2-1 gives the whole variable domain ETGVTQSPTHLIKTRGQQVTLRCSSQSGHNTVSWYQQALGQGPQFIFQYYREEENGRGNFPPRFSGLQFPNYSSELNVNALELDDSALYLCASSLDRDRGRNEQFFGPGTRLTVL.

The rearrangement links TRBV9 to TRBJ1-6; D is undetermined. Trimming shortened V by 2 bases and J by 7 bases, and 10 bases separated the two germline ends. The CDR3 extends over 14 amino acids. The germline V gene has CDR1 SGDLS and CDR2 YYNGEE. The CDR3 region is CASSVARWNSPLHF. The CDR3 DNA reads as TGTGCCAGCAGCGTCGCGAGGTGGAATTCACCCCTCCACTTT.

This chain connects TRBV12-3 or TRBV12-4 to TRBJ1-2; D gene ambiguous. Trimming stripped 4 bases from V and 4 bases from J, with 7 bases between. The CDR3 is 12 amino acids. The chain's CDR3 is CASSSTSYGYTF. CDR3 nucleotide sequence: TGTGCCAGCAGTTCTACGTCCTATGGCTACACCTTC.

J is TRBJ1-1 and V is TRBV3-1 (or the pseudogene TRBV3-2); a possible D gene is TRBD1 (6 bases). Germline V gene lookup returns CDR1 LGHDT and CDR2 YNNKEL (reference sequence). This CDR3 is 14 amino acids long. Deletions cut 0 bases from V and 11 bases from J, with 16 bases between. Here the CDR3 DNA reads TGTGCCAGCAGCCAAGATTTAGCGGGGGCTACCGCTTTCTTT. Amino acids: CASSQDLAGATAFF.

The chain combines TRBV5-1 with TRBJ2-2; TRBD1 agrees at 12 bases. Germline CDR1 reads SGHRS; CDR2 reads YFSETQ. V trimming: 7 bases; J trimming: 3 bases; junction bases outside the gene matches: 10. This CDR3 comprises 17 residues. The CDR3: CASGLMGQGADTGELFF. CDR3 bases: TGCGCCAGCGGACTAATGGGACAGGGGGCGGACACCGGGGAGCTGTTTTTT. The full variable domain, its missing parts supplied by reference TRBV5-1 and TRBJ2-2, is KAGVTQTPRYLIKTRGQQVTLSCSPISGHRSVSWYQQTPGQGLQFLFEYFSETQRNKGNFPGRFSGRQFSNSRSEMNVSTLELGDSALYLCASGLMGQGADTGELFFGEGSRLTVL.

This chain joins TRBV2 and TRBJ1-2, with 8 bases matching TRBD1. The germline V gene has CDR1 SNHLY and CDR2 FYNNEI. This CDR3 region has 14 residues. After removal of 9 bases from V and 0 bases from J, the junction contained 6 bases not matched to a gene. CDR3 DNA: TGTGCCAGAGGACAGGGAGGAGCTAACTATGGCTACACCTTC. Its protein product is CARGQGGANYGYTF.

The chain combines TRBV19 with TRBJ2-6; possibly TRBD2 for D (6 bases). Germline V gene lookup returns CDR1 LNHDA and CDR2 SQIVND (reference sequence). V was pared by 5 bases and J by 0 bases, with 8 bases between. The CDR3 runs to 15 residues. CDR3 nucleotide sequence: TGTGCCAGTAGTGGAGGGTACTCTGGGGCCAACGTCCTGACTTTC. Translating gives CASSGGYSGANVLTF.

The rearrangement uses TRBV11-3 and TRBJ2-3; TRBD2 aligns across 8 bases. Germline CDR1 is SGHNT and CDR2 is YENEEA. With 1 base clipped from V and 0 bases from J, the junction kept 6 bases outside the gene matches. This CDR3 has 17 amino acids. CDR3 loop: CASSLGTSGTSTDTQYF. The CDR3 region has the DNA TGTGCCAGCAGCTTAGGAACTAGCGGCACTAGCACAGATACGCAGTATTTT.

This clone was counted a single time. A junction boundary mismatches the germline segment, possibly from a read error. CDR3 loop: CASTLGASSTEAFF. The CDR3 coding sequence is TGCGCCAGCACCTTGGGGGCTTCCAGCACTGAAGCTTTCTTT. This sequence joins TRBV5-1 and TRBJ1-1; maybe TRBD1 (6 bases). CDR1 and CDR2 from the germline V gene are SGHRS and YFSETQ. The CDR3 is made up of 14 amino acids.

V and J are TRBV7-2 and TRBJ1-1; D is perhaps TRBD1 (5 bases). The CDR3 loop spans 13 amino acids. In germline, CDR1 is SGHTA, CDR2 FQGNSA. The V and J ends lost 5 bases and 7 bases respectively, with 14 bases between them. The CDR3, as DNA: TGTGCCAGCAGCCTCGTTGGGGCACTTGAAGCTTTCTTT. It codes for CASSLVGALEAFF.

This chain joins TRBV6-2 or TRBV6-3 and TRBJ1-1; TRBD1 agrees at 7 bases. This CDR3 region has 13 residues. V was clipped by 0 bases and J by 8 bases; unmatched bases: 3. Looked up from germline, CDR1 is MNHEY and CDR2 is SVGEGT. CDR3 in DNA: TGTGCCAGCAGTTACTCGAAAGGGGGCGAAGCTTTCTTT. It encodes CASSYSKGGEAFF.

This clone was counted once. J is TRBJ1-2 and V is TRBV19; TRBD1 agrees at 9 bases. Per germline, CDR1 LNHDA and CDR2 SQIVND (reference sequence). Unmatched junction bases numbered 17, after V lost 4 bases and J lost 8 bases. This CDR3 contains 17 residues. CDR3 sequence reads: CASSTRGQGYVRGGYTF. The CDR3 DNA reads TGTGCCAGTAGTACCCGGGGACAGGGCTACGTTAGGGGAGGCTACACCTTC.

V and J are TRBV6-5 and TRBJ1-2; D remains ambiguous. The V end was cut by 5 bases, the J end by 2 bases, with 9 bases between. The germline V gene has CDR1 MNHEY and CDR2 SVGAGI. The CDR3 length is 13 residues. As DNA, the CDR3 is TGTGCCAGCAGTCCTACAGAGAACTATGGCTACACCTTC. Translating gives CASSPTENYGYTF.

The rearrangement links TRBV5-1 to TRBJ2-2, with a tentative D call TRBD1 (5 bases). Trimming cost V 7 bases and J 0 bases, with 10 bases left between them. CDR1 is SGHRS, CDR2 YFSETQ, per germline. This CDR3 has 14 residues. CDR3 protein: CASQGATNTGELFF. The CDR3 region has the DNA TGCGCCAGCCAGGGCGCCACGAACACCGGGGAGCTGTTTTTT.

The chain is built from TRBV25-1 and TRBJ2-1; D is possibly TRBD2 (7 bases). Germline CDR1 and CDR2: MGHDK and SYGVNS. The CDR3 has 16 amino acids. V was trimmed by 3 bases and J by 2 bases, leaving 14 bases between them. CDR3 sequence: CASSDPPGGPYNEQFF. The CDR3 nucleotides are TGTGCCAGCAGTGACCCGCCCGGGGGGCCCTACAATGAGCAGTTCTTC.

The chain carries TRBV19 and TRBJ2-3; D remains ambiguous. CDR1 LNHDA and CDR2 SQIVND come from the germline V gene (reference sequence). The CDR3 loop spans 16 amino acids. Trimming removed 4 bases at V and 1 base at J, with 15 bases between. CDR3 residues: CASSKVVMQGTDTQYF. The CDR3 DNA reads as TGTGCCAGTAGTAAAGTAGTAATGCAGGGCACAGATACGCAGTATTTT.

V usage is TRBV25-1 and J usage is TRBJ2-7, with 7 bases lining up with TRBD2. The CDR3 sequence is 15 residues long. Germline CDR1 MGHDK, CDR2 SYGVNS. The ends lost 4 bases at V and 2 bases at J; junction bases unmatched: 8. The CDR3 region is CASSAFLGGAYEQYF. The CDR3 coding sequence is TGTGCCAGCAGTGCCTTTTTGGGGGGGGCCTACGAGCAGTACTTC.

The J gene is TRBJ2-1, the V gene TRBV4-2; 13 nucleotides align to TRBD2. Germline V lookup: CDR1 LGHNA, CDR2 YNFKEQ. This CDR3 spans 16 amino acids. The V segment lost 4 bases and the J segment 7 bases; nucleotides outside the gene matches: 7. The CDR3, as DNA: TGTGCCAGCAGCCCCCGACTAGCGGGGGGTGGGAATGAGCAGTTCTTC. Translating gives CASSPRLAGGGNEQFF.

This rearrangement joins TRBV4-2 to TRBJ1-3; D remains ambiguous. Germline CDR1 reads LGHNA; CDR2 reads YNFKEQ. Trimming removed 0 bases from V and 2 bases from J, with 8 bases in between. The CDR3 runs to 15 residues. CDR3: CASSQDSGAGNTIYF. DNA of the CDR3: TGTGCCAGCAGCCAAGATTCCGGGGCTGGAAACACCATATATTTT.

This clone has just a few counts. This chain connects TRBV19 to TRBJ1-1; 7 positions agree with TRBD1. With 6 bases clipped from V and 7 bases from J, the junction kept 8 bases outside the gene matches. The CDR3 has 13 residues. The germline V gene has CDR1 LNHDA and CDR2 SQIVND (reference sequence). In nucleotides, the CDR3 is TGTGCCAGTAGCAGAACAGGGGCAAATGAAGCTTTCTTT. Residues: CASSRTGANEAFF.

V usage is TRBV11-2 and J usage is TRBJ1-5, with D tentatively TRBD1 (6 bases). Germline-derived CDR1 and CDR2 are SGHAT and FQNNGV. V shed 3 bases and J shed 3 bases, with 12 bases lying between them. The CDR3 has 15 residues. In DNA form, the CDR3 reads TGTGCCAGCAGCTTCACGGGGACAAACAATCAGCCCCAGCATTTT. Encoded protein: CASSFTGTNNQPQHF.

This clone was counted a few times. This rearrangement joins TRBV5-1 to TRBJ2-1, with TRBD1 as a possible D gene (5 bases). The CDR3 length is 18 residues. Germline lookup yields CDR1 SGHRS and CDR2 YFSETQ. V was clipped by 5 bases and J by 0 bases, with 21 bases between them. CDR3 region: CASSRTPTGYSSYNEQFF. DNA for the CDR3: TGCGCCAGCAGTCGAACTCCCACAGGTTACAGCTCCTACAATGAGCAGTTCTTC.

The chain carries TRBV5-5 and TRBJ1-3; 7 bases are a match to TRBD1. The trim removed 8 bases at V and 1 base at J, leaving 3 bases unmatched. Germline CDR1 reads SGHKS; CDR2 reads YYEKEE (reference sequence). The CDR3 extends over 13 amino acids. The CDR3, as DNA: TGTGCCAGTAACAGGGGATCTGGAAACACCATATATTTT. Its protein is CASNRGSGNTIYF.

The rearrangement links TRBV7-2 to TRBJ1-5; TRBD1 might be the D (5 bases). This CDR3 has 12 residues. Germline V lookup: CDR1 SGHTA, CDR2 FQGNSA. Trimming shortened V by 3 bases and J by 7 bases, and 7 bases separated the two germline ends. The CDR3 region has the DNA TGTGCCAGCAGCTTTGGGGGGCAGCCCCAGCATTTT. It is translated as CASSFGGQPQHF.